The clone carrying this T cell receptor beta chain was observed a few times. What it binds is not known. This record belongs to a study of T-cell memory formation after mild COVID-19. Study overall: TCR clusters mostly belonged to single donors. Study findings and constraints: Clones which contracted sat mainly in CM and EM if CD4+, and in EMRA if CD8+. Researchers could not confirm that second-wave clones peaking on day 37 targeted SARS-CoV-2. CD4/CD8 balance held among clones contracting day 15 to 85, and later expanders leaned CD4+.

Each CDR3 protein is one row after TCRdb ran MiXCR on the 5' RACE reads. The sample yields around 300,000 distinct CDR3 sequences, 18% seen once. Trimming shortened V by 5 bases and J by 4 bases, and 15 bases separated the two germline ends. The CDR3 runs to 14 residues. The chain joins TRBV12-3 or TRBV12-4 to TRBJ2-7, with D perhaps matching TRBD2 (6 bases). The specimen sequenced was PBMCs or a T cell subset sorted from them (not recorded which). The clonotype originates from a man younger than 35 who had mild COVID-19 (a few samples of this study predate the infection). Cell type and time point are not known. CDR3 sequence reads: CASSRGTIDYEQYF. In DNA form, the CDR3 reads TGTGCCAGCAGTCGGGGGACGATTGATTACGAGCAGTACTTC.